In this sample, the clone carrying this T cell receptor (beta chain) turned up many times. These data are taken from a study of T cells in Graves' hyperthyroidism and ophthalmopathy. Germline CDR1 is SGHDN and CDR2 is FVKESK. This CDR3 contains 12 residues. The V gene lost 1 base and the J gene lost 10 bases, with 10 bases spanning the gap. There were TCR beta CDR3 regions amplified from RNA transcripts. The HTBI primer set drove a first-round RT-PCR of the TCR CDR3. TCRdb reprocessed the multiplex PCR reads via MiXCR and lists one record per CDR3 protein. The profile shows about 580,000 distinct CDR3 sequences, 46% of them singletons.

This TCR was sampled from a woman aged 18-29 years with Graves' hyperthyroidism. The V call is TRBV14, the J call TRBJ1-1; no clear D gene. The specimen was peripheral blood or thyroid tissue (not recorded which). The CDR3 sequence is CASSQATYTAFF. DNA of the CDR3: TGTGCCAGCAGCCAAGCAACGTATACAGCTTTCTTT.